The source of this T cell receptor (beta chain) is a study of T cells after somatic rescue of genetic block. Here immunoSEQ multiplex PCR was the method, and the copy in TCRdb shows in-frame clones only, minus some. The sample records 68,000 or so clones, just under 95% being singletons. Trimming removed 0 bases from V and 1 base from J; junction bases left unmatched: 10. Germline values: CDR1 MGHRA, CDR2 YSYEKL. This CDR3 comprises 18 residues. This chain connects TRBV4-1 to TRBJ2-7; 9 positions agree with TRBD1. This clonotype originated in a man between 35 and 55 years old. The sample consisted of peripheral blood mononuclear cells (PBMCs). CDR3 sequence reads: CASSQESPVGTGSYEQYF. DNA of the CDR3: TGCGCCAGCAGCCAAGAATCTCCGGTCGGGACAGGGTCCTACGAGCAGTACTTC.